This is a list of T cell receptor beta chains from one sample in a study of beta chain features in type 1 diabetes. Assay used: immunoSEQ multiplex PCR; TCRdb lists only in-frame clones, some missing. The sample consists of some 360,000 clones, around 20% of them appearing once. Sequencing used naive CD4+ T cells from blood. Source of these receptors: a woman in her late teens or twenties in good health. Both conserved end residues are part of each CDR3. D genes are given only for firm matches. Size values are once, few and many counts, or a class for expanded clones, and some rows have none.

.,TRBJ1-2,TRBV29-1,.,CSVGGENYGYTF,TGCAGCGTTGGTGGTGAGAACTATGGCTACACCTTC
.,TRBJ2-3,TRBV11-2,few,CASSLGAGPSTDTQYF,TGTGCCAGCAGCTTAGGGGCGGGGCCGAGCACAGATACGCAGTATTTT
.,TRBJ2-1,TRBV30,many,CAWSRQREQFF,TGTGCCTGGAGCCGGCAGCGTGAGCAGTTCTTC
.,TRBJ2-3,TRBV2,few,CASSEQGPSTDTQYF,TGTGCCAGCAGTGAACAGGGCCCTAGCACAGATACGCAGTATTTT
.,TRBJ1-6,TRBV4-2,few,CASSQGVGDHSPLHF,TGTGCCAGCAGCCAAGGGGTAGGAGATCATTCACCCCTCCACTTT
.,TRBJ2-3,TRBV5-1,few,CASSEEGADTQYF,TGCGCCAGCAGCGAGGAGGGGGCGGATACGCAGTATTTT
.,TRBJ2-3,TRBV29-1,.,CSVIQGAGVDTQYF,TGCAGCGTCATCCAGGGGGCGGGGGTAGATACGCAGTATTTT
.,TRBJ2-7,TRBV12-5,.,CASGYRGSYEQYF,TGTGCTAGTGGTTACCGAGGGAGCTACGAGCAGTACTTC
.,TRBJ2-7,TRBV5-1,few,CASSMEGLPYEQYF,TGCGCCAGTAGTATGGAGGGGTTACCCTACGAGCAGTACTTC
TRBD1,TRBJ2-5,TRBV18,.,CASSPRQGKETQYF,TGTGCCAGCTCACCCCGACAGGGGAAGGAGACCCAGTACTTC
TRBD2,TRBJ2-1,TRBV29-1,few,CSVAGRVFNEQFF,TGCAGCGTTGCAGGGAGGGTTTTCAATGAGCAGTTCTTC
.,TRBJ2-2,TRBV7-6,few,CASSPSIGELFF,TGTGCCAGCAGCCCCTCTATCGGGGAGCTGTTTTTT
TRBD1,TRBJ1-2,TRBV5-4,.,CASSLGGRGEGYTF,TGTGCCAGCAGCTTGGGAGGCAGGGGGGAAGGCTACACCTTC
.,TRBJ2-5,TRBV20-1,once,CSARPGETQYF,TGCAGTGCTAGACCCGGGGAGACCCAGTACTTC
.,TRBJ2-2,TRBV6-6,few,CASSRLGTGELFF,TGTGCCAGCAGCCGACTCGGCACCGGGGAGCTGTTTTTT
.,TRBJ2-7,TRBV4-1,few,CASSQVRSTPYEQYF,TGCGCCAGCAGCCAAGTTAGATCCACCCCCTACGAGCAGTACTTC
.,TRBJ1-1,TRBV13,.,CASSLTGLNTEAFF,TGTGCCAGCAGCTTAACGGGATTGAACACTGAAGCTTTCTTT
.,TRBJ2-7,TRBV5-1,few,CASSLTVDYEQYF,TGCGCCAGCAGCTTGACAGTAGACTACGAGCAGTACTTC
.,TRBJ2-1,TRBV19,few,CASTPGDHNEQFF,TGTGCCAGTACCCCAGGGGACCACAATGAGCAGTTCTTC
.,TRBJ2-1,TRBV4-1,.,CASSHLYARDNEQFF,TGCGCCAGCAGCCACCTATATGCCCGAGACAATGAGCAGTTCTTC
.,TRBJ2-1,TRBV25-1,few,CASSERVGKDEQFF,TGTGCCAGCAGTGAGCGGGTGGGTAAGGATGAGCAGTTCTTC
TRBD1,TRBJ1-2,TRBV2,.,CASSPRGQVDGYTF,TGTGCCAGCTCCCCCCGAGGACAGGTGGATGGCTACACCTTC
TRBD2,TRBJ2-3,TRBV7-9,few,CASSRPGGGLKYF,TGTGCCAGCAGCCGTCCCGGGGGGGGGCTGAAGTATTTT
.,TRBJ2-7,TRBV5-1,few,CASSLDSSSYEQYF,TGCGCCAGCAGCTTGGACAGTAGCTCCTACGAGCAGTACTTC
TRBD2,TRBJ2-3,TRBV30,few,CASTGTSGITDTQYF,TGTGCCTCAACCGGGACTAGCGGGATCACAGATACGCAGTATTTT
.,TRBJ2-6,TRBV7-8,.,CASSRSSGANVLTF,TGTGCCAGCAGTAGAAGCTCTGGGGCCAACGTCCTGACTTTC
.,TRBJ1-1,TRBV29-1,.,CSGASRVRDSTEAFF,TGCAGCGGTGCTTCCAGGGTCCGTGACTCCACTGAAGCTTTCTTT
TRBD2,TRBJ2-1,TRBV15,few,CATSRVAGEVLQQQFF,TGTGCCACCAGCAGGGTAGCGGGAGAGGTCTTGCAACAGCAGTTCTTC
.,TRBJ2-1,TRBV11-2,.,CASSRDSYLNEQFF,TGTGCCAGCAGCCGGGACTCGTACCTCAATGAGCAGTTCTTC
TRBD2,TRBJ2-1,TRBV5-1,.,CASTREGPYNEQFF,TGCGCCAGCACACGGGAGGGCCCCTACAATGAGCAGTTCTTC
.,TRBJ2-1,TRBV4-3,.,CASSQEERRQQFF,TGCGCCAGCAGCCAAGAAGAGAGGAGGCAGCAGTTCTTC
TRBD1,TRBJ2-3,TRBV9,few,CASSPQGQSFSTDTQYF,TGTGCCAGCAGCCCCCAGGGACAGTCCTTTAGCACAGATACGCAGTATTTT
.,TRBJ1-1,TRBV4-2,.,CASSQGGQSNTEAFF,TGTGCCAGCAGCCAAGGGGGACAATCGAACACTGAAGCTTTCTTT
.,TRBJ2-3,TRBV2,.,CASRPDGGQQYF,TGTGCCAGCAGACCCGACGGAGGTCAGCAGTATTTT
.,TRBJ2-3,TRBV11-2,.,CASSLLDKPDTQYF,TGTGCCAGCAGCTTACTGGACAAACCAGATACGCAGTATTTT
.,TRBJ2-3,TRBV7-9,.,CASTAGFSTDTQYF,TGTGCCAGCACTGCAGGGTTTAGCACAGATACGCAGTATTTT
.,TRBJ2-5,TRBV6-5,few,CASRPDGGRETQYF,TGTGCCAGCAGGCCCGACGGAGGGAGAGAGACCCAGTACTTC
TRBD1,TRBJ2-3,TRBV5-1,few,CASSHGQGSTDTQYF,TGCGCCAGCAGCCACGGACAGGGGAGCACAGATACGCAGTATTTT
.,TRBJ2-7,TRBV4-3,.,CASSQDHRDTYEQYF,TGCGCCAGCAGCCAAGATCACCGGGACACCTACGAGCAGTACTTC
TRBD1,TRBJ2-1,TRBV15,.,CATSRGWGQGPLNEQFF,TGTGCCACCAGCAGAGGTTGGGGACAGGGGCCCCTCAATGAGCAGTTCTTC
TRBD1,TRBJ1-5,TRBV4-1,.,CASSQSDRANNQPQHF,TGCGCCAGCAGCCAATCCGACAGGGCGAACAATCAGCCCCAGCATTTT
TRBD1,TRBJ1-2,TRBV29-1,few,CSVTQGNYGYTF,TGCAGCGTAACACAGGGGAACTATGGCTACACCTTC
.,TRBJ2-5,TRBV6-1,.,CASSEAGRETQYF,TGTGCCAGCAGTGAAGCAGGGAGGGAGACCCAGTACTTC
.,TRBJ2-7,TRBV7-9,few,CASSSSSYEQYF,TGTGCCAGCAGCTCGAGCTCCTACGAGCAGTACTTC
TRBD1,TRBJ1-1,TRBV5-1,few,CASSLAGTGLNTEAFF,TGCGCCAGCAGCTTGGCTGGGACAGGCTTGAACACTGAAGCTTTCTTT
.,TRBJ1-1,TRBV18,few,CASSPGQGRTEAFF,TGTGCCAGCTCACCCGGCCAGGGCAGGACTGAAGCTTTCTTT
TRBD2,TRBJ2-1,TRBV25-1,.,CASSGAGDRNEQFF,TGTGCCAGCAGTGGAGCGGGGGATAGGAATGAGCAGTTCTTC
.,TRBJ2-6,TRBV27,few,CAKGAGANVLTF,TGTGCCAAAGGGGCAGGGGCCAACGTCCTGACTTTC